This T cell receptor beta chain stems from a study of lymphopenia after photon versus proton radiotherapy. This clone showed up just a few times. Sequencing was performed with immunoSEQ multiplex PCR; in TCRdb, only in-frame clones are kept and a portion is missing. The sample carries 10,000 to 15,000 clones, roughly 90% recorded once. Germline V CDR1 and CDR2: KGHSH, LQKENI. V trimming: 0 bases; J trimming: 6 bases; junction bases outside the gene matches: 7. The CDR3 sequence is 15 residues long. This rearrangement joins TRBV18 to TRBJ2-5; TRBD1 matches at 7 bases. The sequence came from a man between 60 and 75 years old with pancreatic cancer. The source was peripheral blood, collected from a patient treated with proton-based radiotherapy. CDR3 protein: CASSPPGSGGKTQYF. As DNA, the CDR3 is TGTGCCAGCTCACCACCGGGCTCAGGGGGAAAGACCCAGTACTTC.